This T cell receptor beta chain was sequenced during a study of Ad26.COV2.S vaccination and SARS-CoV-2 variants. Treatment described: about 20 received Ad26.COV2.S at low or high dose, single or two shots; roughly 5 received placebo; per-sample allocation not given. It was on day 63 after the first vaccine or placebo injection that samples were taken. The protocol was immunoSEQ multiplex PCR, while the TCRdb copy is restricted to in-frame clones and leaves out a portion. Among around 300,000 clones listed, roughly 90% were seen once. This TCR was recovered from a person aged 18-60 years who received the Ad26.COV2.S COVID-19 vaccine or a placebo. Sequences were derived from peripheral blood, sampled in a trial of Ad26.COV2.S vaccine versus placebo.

As DNA, the CDR3 is TGTGCCAGCAGCAGTACCTACGAGCAGTACTTC. This encodes CASSSTYEQYF. This chain links TRBV5-4 with TRBJ2-7; D ambiguous. V lost 4 bases and J 2 bases, leaving 4 bases between the germline ends. In germline, CDR1 is SGHNT, CDR2 YYREEE (reference sequence). The CDR3 spans 11 residues.